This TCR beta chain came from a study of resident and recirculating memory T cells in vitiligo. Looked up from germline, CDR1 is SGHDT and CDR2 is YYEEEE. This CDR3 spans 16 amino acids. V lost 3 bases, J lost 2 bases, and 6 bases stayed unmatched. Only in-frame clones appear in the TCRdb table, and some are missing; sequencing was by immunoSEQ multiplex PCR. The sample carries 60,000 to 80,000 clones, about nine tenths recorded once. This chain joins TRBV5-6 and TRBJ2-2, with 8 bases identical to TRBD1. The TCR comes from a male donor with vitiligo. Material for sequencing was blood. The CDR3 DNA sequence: TGTGCCAGCAGCTCGCAGGGGGCGACTAACACCGGGGAGCTGTTTTTT. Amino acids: CASSSQGATNTGELFF.